The rows below give T cell receptor beta chains drawn from one sample of a study of blood T cell repertoires in COVID-19. Clones were sequenced by immunoSEQ multiplex PCR, and TCRdb holds only the in-frame ones, with some missing. The table includes approximately 300,000 clones, about 86% detected once. The material sequenced was peripheral blood. These receptors were taken from a woman between 50 and 59 years old with acute or convalescent COVID-19. CDR3s include the opening cysteine and the closing phenylalanine or tryptophan. A D gene is named only where the DNA matches it firmly. Clone size appears in some rows only: once, few, many, or a class for an expanded clone.

NA,NA,TRBJ1-2,TRBV7-2,CASSPQGERSNYGYTF,TGTGCCAGCAGCCCACAGGGAGAGAGGTCTAACTATGGCTACACCTTC
NA,NA,TRBJ2-3,TRBV7-3,CASSLTSSETQYF,TGTGCCAGCAGCTTAACGTCGTCGGAGACGCAGTATTTT
NA,NA,TRBJ2-3,TRBV2,CAIHRAGSADTQYF,TGTGCCATCCATCGGGCGGGGAGCGCAGATACGCAGTATTTT
NA,TRBD1,TRBJ1-1,TRBV27,CASSFWDSRTEAFF,TGTGCCAGCAGCTTTTGGGACAGTCGAACTGAAGCTTTCTTT
NA,TRBD2,TRBJ2-2,TRBV7-9,CATPAGGGETGELFF,TGTGCCACCCCGGCGGGGGGGGGTGAGACCGGGGAGCTGTTTTTT
NA,NA,TRBJ1-5,TRBV4-2,CASSQDTGRGNQPQHF,TGTGCCAGCAGCCAAGATACAGGGAGGGGCAATCAGCCCCAGCATTTT
NA,NA,TRBJ2-7,TRBV15,CATSRESGLNYEQYF,TGTGCCACCAGCAGAGAGTCCGGGTTAAACTACGAGCAGTACTTC
NA,TRBD2,TRBJ2-1,TRBV28,CASSTPGGGSSYNEQFF,TGTGCCAGCAGTACACCCGGGGGGGGGAGCTCCTACAATGAGCAGTTCTTC
NA,TRBD1,TRBJ1-2,TRBV5-1,CASSLAKGADGYTF,TGCGCCAGCAGCTTGGCAAAGGGGGCAGATGGCTACACCTTC
NA,NA,TRBJ2-3,TRBV7-9,CASSHSPGVTDTQYF,TGTGCCAGCAGTCATTCACCGGGGGTCACAGATACGCAGTATTTT
NA,TRBD1,TRBJ2-5,TRBV6-5,CASRPGTGAETQYF,TGTGCCAGCAGACCTGGGACAGGGGCCGAGACCCAGTACTTC
once,NA,TRBJ1-2,TRBV30,CAWERGYGLRGYTF,TGTGCCTGGGAACGAGGATACGGCCTGCGAGGCTACACCTTC
NA,TRBD1,TRBJ2-3,TRBV13,CASSSRTGFSTDTQYF,TGTGCCAGCAGCTCCCGGACAGGATTTTCCACAGATACGCAGTATTTT
NA,NA,TRBJ2-3,TRBV10-1,CASSLTVTDTQYF,TGCGCCAGCTCTCTGACAGTAACAGATACGCAGTATTTT
NA,NA,TRBJ2-7,TRBV19,CASSGQPNYEQYF,TGTGCCAGTAGTGGACAGCCCAACTACGAGCAGTACTTC
NA,NA,TRBJ2-5,TRBV12-3/TRBV12-4,CASSPTGVQTQYF,TGTGCCAGCAGTCCAACGGGGGTCCAGACCCAGTACTTC
NA,TRBD1,TRBJ2-2,TRBV10-3,CAISESRTGTTGELFF,TGTGCCATCAGTGAGTCGAGGACAGGGACCACCGGGGAGCTGTTTTTT
NA,NA,TRBJ1-1,TRBV5-1,CASSLERTATEAFF,TGCGCCAGCAGCTTGGAAAGGACAGCCACTGAAGCTTTCTTT
NA,TRBD1,TRBJ1-2,TRBV5-4,CASSLGGGGGESYGYTF,TGTGCCAGCAGCTTGGGAGGAGGAGGGGGCGAGTCTTATGGCTACACCTTC
NA,TRBD2,TRBJ2-2,TRBV3-1/TRBV3-2,CASSQGLAGITGELFF,TGTGCCAGCAGCCAGGGACTAGCGGGCATCACCGGGGAGCTGTTTTTT
NA,NA,TRBJ2-7,TRBV5-6,CASSGRGNPISYEQYF,TGTGCCAGCAGCGGCCGAGGGAATCCCATTTCCTACGAGCAGTACTTC
few,TRBD1,TRBJ1-2,TRBV27,CASSFRQGAGGYTF,TGTGCCAGCAGTTTTAGACAGGGGGCAGGAGGCTACACCTTC
many,TRBD1,TRBJ1-4,TRBV4-1,CASSQDPRTGSTNEKLFF,TGCGCCAGCAGCCAAGACCCCAGGACAGGGTCGACTAATGAAAAACTGTTTTTT
NA,TRBD2,TRBJ2-2,TRBV29-1,CSVEIIAGGTGELFF,TGCAGCGTTGAAATTATAGCGGGGGGAACCGGGGAGCTGTTTTTT
NA,TRBD2,TRBJ2-3,TRBV10-1,CASSESSGATYTQYF,TGCGCCAGCAGTGAAAGTAGCGGGGCCACATATACGCAGTATTTT
NA,TRBD1,TRBJ2-5,TRBV3-1/TRBV3-2,CASSLQGRGETQYF,TGTGCCAGCAGCCTACAGGGGAGAGGAGAGACCCAGTACTTC
NA,TRBD1,TRBJ1-1,TRBV10-3,CAISGQGMNTEAFF,TGTGCCATCAGTGGACAGGGTATGAACACTGAAGCTTTCTTT
NA,NA,TRBJ2-3,TRBV5-6,CASSLMAFSTDTQYF,TGTGCCAGCAGCTTGATGGCCTTTTCCACAGATACGCAGTATTTT